This is a list of T cell receptor beta chains from one sample in a study of T-cell reconstitution after alpha-beta-depleted transplantation in children. TCRdb called the PCR reads again in MiXCR, with one record for every CDR3 protein. The sample holds approximately 240,000 distinct CDR3 sequences, approximately 10% seen once. Here the sequenced sample was PBMCs from the stem cell graft donor, taken from the stem cell graft. The receptors were sampled from a human donor who donated a stem cell graft to a child with acute lymphoblastic leukemia. The CDR3 runs from the conserved cysteine through the conserved F or W.

v_gene: TRBV18
CDR3aa: CASSPSSGGKEKLFF

v_gene: TRBV24-1
CDR3aa: CATSDPKTGFNEKLFF

v_gene: TRBV20-1
CDR3aa: CSASFTGSRGNTIYF

v_gene: TRBV7-9
CDR3aa: CASSSPGGGRSPLHF

v_gene: TRBV11-2
CDR3aa: CASSAYQRGWDTQYF

v_gene: TRBV3-1
CDR3aa: CASSPRTSGGAYQETQYF

v_gene: TRBV7-2
CDR3aa: CASSWDRGRETQYF

v_gene: TRBV30
CDR3aa: CAWSVPAGHYNEQFF

v_gene: TRBV21-1
CDR3aa: CASSLAQTNTEAFF

v_gene: TRBV5-1
CDR3aa: CASSLVNQGGNTEAFF

v_gene: TRBV11-2
CDR3aa: CASSLKGPGPKNTEAFF

v_gene: TRBV29-1
CDR3aa: CSVRAGGGTDTQYF

v_gene: TRBV2
CDR3aa: CASNRQEAYEQYF

v_gene: TRBV12-3/TRBV12-4
CDR3aa: CASNPTGPNQPQHF

v_gene: TRBV18
CDR3aa: CASSPQTELNTEAFF

v_gene: TRBV20-1
CDR3aa: CCARKPGTGGGGELFF

v_gene: TRBV6-1
CDR3aa: CASSGVAGGRGDEQFF

v_gene: TRBV24-1
CDR3aa: CATSGVGTNEKLFF

v_gene: TRBV7-2
CDR3aa: CASGRLQGNTEAFF

v_gene: TRBV7-2
CDR3aa: CASSRSGGAQYF

v_gene: TRBV4-2
CDR3aa: CASSQEGGPGKPQHF

v_gene: TRBV5-1
CDR3aa: CASSNSGANTGELFF

v_gene: TRBV29-1
CDR3aa: CSSNTASQETQYF

v_gene: TRBV7-2
CDR3aa: CASSSFPYEQYF

v_gene: TRBV3-1
CDR3aa: CASSQDIREQFF

v_gene: TRBV7-9
CDR3aa: CASTHPLGARNEQFF

v_gene: TRBV18
CDR3aa: CASSPRQAETQYF

v_gene: TRBV5-1
CDR3aa: CASSSFFRGVYNEQFF

v_gene: TRBV14
CDR3aa: CASSPSRRTQYF

v_gene: TRBV7-8
CDR3aa: CASILGWRPGELFF